The T cell receptor (beta chain) under discussion was sequenced for a study of T cell clusters in autoimmune cytopenias. Its frequency marks this clonotype as medium-sized. Its antigen is as yet unknown. Findings and caveats of the study: Physiological T cell clusters of healthy donors were apparently absent in primary autoimmune cytopenia patients.

TRB rearrangements were amplified by touch-down multiplex PCR with mixed TRB-A/B primers. TCRdb reworked the multiplex PCR reads into one entry per CDR3 protein, no DNA. The sample's table shows some 6,800 distinct CDR3 sequences. TRB amplification used roughly 250 ng of peripheral blood genomic DNA. The sequencing input was peripheral blood. The receptor was isolated from a human donor with an autoimmune cytopenia or autoimmune hepatitis (not recorded which).

CDR3 region: CASSRAGTSPTDTQYF. The chain links TRBV6-5 to TRBJ2-3; TCRdb picks TRBD2, but there is no DNA to check that call. Germline loops: CDR1 MNHEY, CDR2 SVGAGI. CDR3 length equals 16 residues.